These 22 T cell receptor beta chains originate from one sample sequenced in a study of response to subunit inactivated influenza vaccine. MiXCR was run by TCRdb on the RT-PCR reads, yielding one entry per CDR3 protein. The data show 500,000 to 600,000 distinct CDR3 sequences, with roughly 12% seen just once and 11% held by the top ten. The same sample was also used in a study of T cells expressing NK-cell markers. From that report: Making the TCR beta cDNA relied on 5'RACE template switching with UMIs.

The sequenced sample was PBMCs from blood, obtained on the day of vaccination. All receptors derive from a man in his fifties or sixties who received an inactivated influenza vaccine.

This clonotype came up a few times. The chain recombines TRBV5-1 with TRBJ1-6, with D perhaps matching TRBD1 (6 bases). Trimming removed 2 bases at V and 9 bases at J, with 15 bases between. This CDR3 spans 15 amino acids. Germline-derived CDR1 and CDR2 are SGHRS and YFSETQ. As DNA, the CDR3 is TGCGCCAGCAGCTTAACAGGGCCGCCCGCTTCACCCCTCCACTTT. Protein sequence: CASSLTGPPASPLHF.

This clonotype has a count of ten or more. The chain links TRBV20-1 to TRBJ2-5; 13 bases are shared with TRBD2. Germline V gene lookup returns CDR1 DFQATT and CDR2 SNEGSKA (reference sequence). The CDR3 contains 14 residues. With V trimmed by 2 bases and J by 7 bases, 4 bases remained unmatched. CDR3 amino acids: CSARTLAGGATQYF. The CDR3 DNA sequence: TGCAGTGCTAGAACACTAGCGGGAGGGGCGACCCAGTACTTC.

The V and J genes are TRBV20-1 and TRBJ1-1, with 9 bases that match TRBD1. Losses at the gene ends were 4 bases for V and 3 bases for J; bases not matched to a gene: 3. Germline CDR1 is DFQATT and CDR2 is SNEGSKA (reference sequence). The CDR3 length is 13 residues. For the CDR3, the DNA is TGCAGTGCTAACAGGGGGCCGGACACTGAAGCTTTCTTT. The encoded protein is CSANRGPDTEAFF.

The V call is TRBV28, the J call TRBJ2-3, with 8 bases fitting TRBD2. The CDR3 has 15 residues. CDR1 MDHEN and CDR2 SYDVKM come from the germline V gene. Trimming cost V 6 bases and J 3 bases; bases outside gene matches: 8. As DNA, the CDR3 is TGTGCCAGCAGAGCGCGGGAGGTACAAACAGATACGCAGTATTTT. This encodes CASRAREVQTDTQYF.

This clonotype was picked up a small number of times. This chain joins TRBV4-3 and TRBJ2-7, with D maybe TRBD2 (6 bases). CDR3 size: 12 residues. Germline values: CDR1 LGHNA, CDR2 YSLEER. V was clipped by 1 base and J by 8 bases, with 9 bases between them. This CDR3 reads CASSQGTTKQYF. Here the CDR3 DNA reads TGCGCCAGCAGCCAAGGGACTACCAAGCAGTACTTC.

The table lists this clonotype with a few counts. The V call is TRBV6-2 or TRBV6-3, the J call TRBJ1-6, with D tentatively TRBD1 (5 bases). The length of the CDR3 is 12 residues. Germline loops: CDR1 MNHEY, CDR2 SVGEGT. Trimming took 5 bases from V and 10 from J, leaving 9 bases between them. CDR3 nucleotide sequence: TGTGCCAGCAGTGTGACAGCCTCACCCCTCCACTTT. Amino acids: CASSVTASPLHF.

The J gene is TRBJ1-2, the V gene TRBV19, with D maybe TRBD1 (5 bases). This CDR3 region has 12 residues. Trimming removed 10 bases at V and 1 base at J, with 10 bases between. Germline CDR1 and CDR2: LNHDA and SQIVND (reference sequence). The DNA for the CDR3 is TGTGCCACGACAGAAAATAACTATGGCTACACCTTC. Translation gives CATTENNYGYTF.

The rearrangement joins TRBV20-1 to TRBJ2-5, with D tentatively TRBD1 or TRBD2 (5 bases each). Germline V gene sequence: CDR1 DFQATT, CDR2 SNEGSKA (reference sequence). V lost 3 bases to trimming and J lost 2 bases, with 10 bases between them. The CDR3 runs to 13 residues. The CDR3, as DNA: TGCAGTGCTAGTGGGACCACTCAAGAGACCCAGTACTTC. This codes for CSASGTTQETQYF.

The chain combines TRBV6-2 or TRBV6-3 with TRBJ2-7; D may be TRBD1 or TRBD2 (5 bases each). With 2 bases removed from V and 2 bases from J, the gap between germline ends came to 7 bases. The CDR3 length is 13 residues. Germline V gives CDR1 MNHEY, CDR2 SVGEGT. The CDR3 here is CASSYGGPYEQYF. CDR3 nucleotide sequence: TGTGCCAGCAGTTACGGGGGACCCTACGAGCAGTACTTC.

This clonotype was counted ten times or more. The chain recombines TRBV28 with TRBJ2-7; D may match TRBD1 or TRBD2 (6 bases each). This CDR3 region has 14 residues. V shed 5 bases and J shed 5 bases, with 16 bases lying between them. The germline V gene encodes CDR1 MDHEN and CDR2 SYDVKM. CDR3 sequence reads: CASSNNREVHEQYF. CDR3 nucleotides: TGTGCCAGCAGTAATAACAGGGAGGTCCACGAGCAGTACTTC.

This clonotype was observed at least ten times. The chain combines TRBV7-2 with TRBJ2-3, with TRBD2 identical over 8 bases. The CDR3 covers 18 residues. V shed 0 bases and J 0 bases; nucleotides not matched to a gene: 8. Germline lookup yields CDR1 SGHTA and CDR2 FQGNSA. CDR3 DNA: TGTGCCAGCAGCTTAGCCCTCACTAGCGGAGCTAGCACAGATACGCAGTATTTT. As protein: CASSLALTSGASTDTQYF.

The chain employs TRBV28 and TRBJ2-4, with D unresolved. V lost 6 bases and J 7 bases, leaving 10 bases between the germline ends. Germline assignment: CDR1 MDHEN and CDR2 SYDVKM. CDR3 length equals 12 residues. CDR3 coding DNA: TGTGCCAGCAGCCCCCATCACAACATTCAGTACTTC. Encoded protein: CASSPHHNIQYF.

This clonotype was observed a few times. V usage is TRBV24-1 and J usage is TRBJ2-5; the match to TRBD1 covers 9 bases. Germline CDR1 KGHDR, CDR2 SFDVKD. Unmatched junction bases numbered 5, after V lost 4 bases and J lost 3 bases. The CDR3 is 15 amino acids. CDR3 sequence: CATSEHGQGKETQYF. CDR3 in DNA: TGTGCCACCAGTGAACACGGACAGGGGAAAGAGACCCAGTACTTC.

The chain carries TRBV7-9 and TRBJ1-1, with no clear D. Germline V lookup: CDR1 SEHNR, CDR2 FQNEAQ (reference sequence). The length of the CDR3 is 16 residues. Trimming pared 1 base from V and 8 bases from J, leaving 20 bases between. As DNA, the CDR3 is TGTGCCAGCAGCTTAGTGCGCGTAGCACGACCGGAAGAAGCTTTCTTT. It is translated as CASSLVRVARPEEAFF.

This chain connects TRBV19 to TRBJ1-5; no clear D gene. Germline-derived CDR1 and CDR2 are LNHDA and SQIVND (reference sequence). The V gene lost 7 bases and the J gene lost 2 bases, with 15 bases spanning the gap. The CDR3 consists of 15 residues. CDR3 DNA sequence: TGTGCCAGTACCTCATACCCTCGCGGCAATCAGCCCCAGCATTTT. It translates to CASTSYPRGNQPQHF.

The rearrangement uses TRBV5-1 and TRBJ2-3, with D possibly being TRBD2 (6 bases). The CDR3 extends over 16 amino acids. CDR1 is SGHRS, CDR2 YFSETQ, per germline. V lost 0 bases and J lost 2, with 13 bases in between. The CDR3, as DNA: TGCGCCAGCAGCTTGGCCATAACGGGAGCCACAGATACGCAGTATTTT. Residues: CASSLAITGATDTQYF.

This clonotype was seen a handful of times. The chain combines TRBV29-1 with TRBJ2-5; 9 positions agree with TRBD2. The CDR3 runs to 13 residues. Germline trimming cut 4 bases from V and 5 bases from J; bases unmatched to any gene: 5. The V gene's germline CDR1 is SQVTM and CDR2 ANQGSEA. This CDR3 is CSVGRGGRETQYF. As DNA, the CDR3 is TGCAGCGTTGGGCGGGGGGGCCGGGAGACCCAGTACTTC.

This clonotype was observed at least ten times. The chain has TRBV4-3 and TRBJ1-1; a possible D gene is TRBD1 (5 bases). The germline CDR1 and CDR2 sequences are LGHNA and YSLEER. Trimming removed 8 bases at V and 5 bases at J, with 9 bases between. The CDR3 runs 11 residues. DNA of the CDR3: TGCGCCAGCCGGGGCGCGACTGAAGCTTTCTTT. Amino acids: CASRGATEAFF.

The rearrangement links TRBV4-3 to TRBJ2-1, with D uncertain. Germline values: CDR1 LGHNA, CDR2 YSLEER. This CDR3 has 15 residues. V was shortened by 2 bases and J by 1 base, with 9 bases between the two germline ends. In DNA, the CDR3 is TGCGCCAGCAGCCAATCACGGATGTCCTACAATGAGCAGTTCTTC. Its translation: CASSQSRMSYNEQFF.

This clonotype was counted only a few times. The chain uses TRBV7-2 and TRBJ2-5; 10 nucleotides line up with TRBD2. This CDR3 contains 16 residues. Germline assignment: CDR1 SGHTA and CDR2 FQGNSA. The J segment lost 5 bases and the V segment lost 4 bases, leaving 10 bases of the junction unmatched. The CDR3 DNA is TGTGCCAGCAGCTCCAGCGGGGGGGCTTTTCGGGAGACCCAGTACTTC. It specifies CASSSSGGAFRETQYF.

In this sample, this clonotype turned up a few times. The V gene is TRBV25-1, the J gene TRBJ2-3; D not resolved. The CDR3 runs to 15 residues. V was trimmed by 3 bases and J by 0 bases, leaving 10 bases between them. Germline V gene lookup returns CDR1 MGHDK and CDR2 SYGVNS. Written as DNA, the CDR3 is TGTGCCAGCAGTGATATTCAGGATAGCACAGATACGCAGTATTTT. Translation: CASSDIQDSTDTQYF.

The V and J genes are TRBV5-1 and TRBJ2-1, with D perhaps TRBD2 (5 bases). V gave up 1 base and J gave up 0 bases, with 11 bases separating them. Germline V gene lookup returns CDR1 SGHRS and CDR2 YFSETQ. The CDR3 extends over 16 amino acids. CDR3 protein: CASSLKLGGSYNEQFF. CDR3 in DNA: TGCGCCAGCAGCTTGAAACTCGGAGGCTCCTACAATGAGCAGTTCTTC.